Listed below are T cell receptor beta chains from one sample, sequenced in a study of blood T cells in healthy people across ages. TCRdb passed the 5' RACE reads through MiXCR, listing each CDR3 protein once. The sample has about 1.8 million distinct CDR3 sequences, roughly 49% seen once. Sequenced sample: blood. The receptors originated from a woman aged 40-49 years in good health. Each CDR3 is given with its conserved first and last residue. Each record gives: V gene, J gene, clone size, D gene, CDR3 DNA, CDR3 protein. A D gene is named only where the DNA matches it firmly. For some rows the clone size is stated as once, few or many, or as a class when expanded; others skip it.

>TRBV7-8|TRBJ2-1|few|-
TGTGCCAGCAGCTTAGGCGCAAAAGGGTTCTTC
CASSLGAKGFF
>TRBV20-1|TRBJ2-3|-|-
TGCAGCGCAAGGGGGGTGGGCGCAACAGATACGCAGTATTTT
CSARGVGATDTQYF
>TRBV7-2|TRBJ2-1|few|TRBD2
TGTGCCAGCAGCCTTAGCGGGGGGCATGTCAATGAGCAGTTCTTC
CASSLSGGHVNEQFF
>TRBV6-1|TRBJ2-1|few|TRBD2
TGTGCCAGCAGTCAGTTACAATTTCTAGCGGGGGGTTACAATGAGCAGTTCTTC
CASSQLQFLAGGYNEQFF
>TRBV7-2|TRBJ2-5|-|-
TGTGCCAGCAGCTTACTCGGCAGGCCGGAGACCCAGTACTTC
CASSLLGRPETQYF
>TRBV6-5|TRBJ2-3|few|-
TGTGCCAGCAGTTACTCTAGCCTTACTAGCACAGATACGCAGTATTTT
CASSYSSLTSTDTQYF
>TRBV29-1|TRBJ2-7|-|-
TGCAGCGTTGAAGTTTTCCACGAGCAGTACTTC
CSVEVFHEQYF
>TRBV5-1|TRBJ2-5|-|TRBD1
TGCGCCAGCAGCTTGTGGGGACAGGAAGAGACCCAGTACTTC
CASSLWGQEETQYF
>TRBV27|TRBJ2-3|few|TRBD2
TGTGCCAGCAGTTTAGGTCTAGCGGGGGGTGGCGTGACAGATACGCAGTATTTT
CASSLGLAGGGVTDTQYF
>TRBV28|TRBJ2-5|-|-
TGTGCCAGCAGTTTATTTCCGGGGGAAGGAGAAGAGACCCAGTACTTC
CASSLFPGEGEETQYF
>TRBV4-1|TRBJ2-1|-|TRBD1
TGCGCCAGCAGCCGGACACCCGGGACAGGGAACAATGAGCAGTTCTTC
CASSRTPGTGNNEQFF
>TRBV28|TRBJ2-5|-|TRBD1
TGTGCCAGCACCGTTGACAGGGGCGACGGAGAGACCCAGTACTTC
CASTVDRGDGETQYF
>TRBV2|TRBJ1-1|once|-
TGTGCCGGGAACCCCATCCTTGAAGCTTTCTTT
CAGNPILEAFF
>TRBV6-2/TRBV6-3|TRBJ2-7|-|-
TGTGCCAGCAGGTCCGTTAGTCTTGAGCAGTACTTC
CASRSVSLEQYF
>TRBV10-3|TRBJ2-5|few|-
TGTGCCATCAGTGGGGGGTTTTTGGAGACCCAGTACTTC
CAISGGFLETQYF
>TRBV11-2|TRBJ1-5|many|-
TGTGCCAGCAGCTTAGTTGGCAAGAATCAGCCCCAGCATTTT
CASSLVGKNQPQHF
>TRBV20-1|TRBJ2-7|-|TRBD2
TGCAGTGCCGTCCAGGGACTATCAACCTACGAGCAGTACTTC
CSAVQGLSTYEQYF
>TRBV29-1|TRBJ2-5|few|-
TGCAGCGTTCCCGGAATTAAAGAGACCCAGTACTTC
CSVPGIKETQYF
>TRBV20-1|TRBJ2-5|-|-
TGCAGTGCTCCTGATCAGGGGGAGACCCAGTACTTC
CSAPDQGETQYF
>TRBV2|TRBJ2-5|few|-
TGTGCCAGCAGTGGTAGCCCGCGGGAGACCCAGTACTTC
CASSGSPRETQYF
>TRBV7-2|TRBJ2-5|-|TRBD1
TGTGCCAGCAGCTTGGCGATGACAGGGATGAAGCAAGAGACCCAGTACTTC
CASSLAMTGMKQETQYF
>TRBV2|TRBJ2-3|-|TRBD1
TGTGCCAGACTCGGTGGGACAGGGGATCGAGATACGCAGTATTTT
CARLGGTGDRDTQYF
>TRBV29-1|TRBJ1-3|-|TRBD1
TGCAGCGCAAGAAGCCAGGACAGGGGAAACACCATATATTTT
CSARSQDRGNTIYF
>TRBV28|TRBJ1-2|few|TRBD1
TGTGCCAGCAGTTTACCCGGGACAGGGTCTGACTATGGCTACACCTTC
CASSLPGTGSDYGYTF
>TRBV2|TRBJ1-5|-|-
TGTGCCACCTGGGGGGGGTATAGCAATCAGCCCCAGCATTTT
CATWGGYSNQPQHF
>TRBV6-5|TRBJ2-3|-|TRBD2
TGTGCCACCCAAGCGGGGGTCACAGATACGCAGTATTTT
CATQAGVTDTQYF
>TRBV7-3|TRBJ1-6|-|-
TGTGCCAGCAGCTTACCGAAGGTTGGGGTACACAAAGGCGGGTATAATTCACCCCTCCACTTT
CASSLPKVGVHKGGYNSPLHF
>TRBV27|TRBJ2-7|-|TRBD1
TGTGCCAGCAGTTTAGGACTTGACAGGGTCAGCGAGCAGTACTTC
CASSLGLDRVSEQYF